This T cell receptor beta chain stems from a study of blood T cell repertoires in COVID-19 (dated by TCRdb to the early 2020s). Concerning the study at large: Samples covering the acute and convalescent phases of COVID-19 were provided by collaborators in the United States, Italy and Spain. The prospective study material was composed of cDNA or gDNA derived from T cells, B-cell-depleted T cells, or PBMCs. Deeply sampled blood TCRbeta repertoires from subjects exposed to, actively infected with, or recovered from COVID-19 were included in the dataset. The repertoires were released in a freely available public database intended as a resource for research on the immune response to SARS-CoV-2. The samples were drawn from two sources: the first 160 participants of the ongoing ImmuneRACE study, and some 1,300 subjects contributed by 6 global collaborators. A de-identified subject ID, COVID-19 status, age in years and sex were almost always included in the sample metadata. Where available, HLA class I and class II types were obtained from metadata supplied by the sample provider rather than from assay-based typing.

Beyond this particular receptor, the publication reports: The amount of clinical and demographic metadata varied by source and participant and was provided uncurated.

Whole blood was collected in K2EDTA tubes by collaborating institutions according to the institutions' own protocols. For TCRbeta analysis, collaborators shipped samples as frozen whole blood, isolated PBMCs, or DNA extracted from either of those sample types. This clone was detected a few times. The antigen it binds to is not known. Nothing much larger sits one base from this clone, and base qualities are not available. The CDR3 runs 16 residues from the cysteine to the phenylalanine. Of the read, only the CDR3 DNA is kept; its 48 bases are in frame from base 1. V and J are trimmed by 4 bases and 0 bases, and the gene matches miss 10 bases of the junction. As encoded in the germline V gene (reference sequence), CDR1 is GTSNPN while CDR2 is SVGIG. The immunoSEQ Assay, a bias-controlled multiplex PCR, was used to amplify TCRbeta CDR3 regions from genomic DNA. Per the original workflow: The number of nucleated cells in each sample was estimated by amplification of reference gene primers within the assay. To quantify the absolute abundance of each unique TCRbeta CDR3 rearrangement, sequence reads were collapsed and filtered. For each sample, productive Simpson clonality was calculated as the square root of Simpson's diversity index over productive rearrangements. TCRdb took over this immuneACCESS table, retaining in-frame rearrangements with V and J assigned. Such tables are incomplete; in checked studies, under half of the missing clones stem from an unresolved V gene, and the remainder is unexplained. The V and J calls and the clone size are those of that table, but D and trimming were determined from the DNA. For this sample the table gives some 110,000 clones, of which around 86% were detected only once. About 4.5% of the sample is taken by the ten largest.

The source of this sequence is a man aged 35 to 55 with acute or convalescent COVID-19. Here the chain combines TRBV30 and TRBJ1-1, and TRBD1 aligns with 8 junction nucleotides. Sequenced: peripheral blood. The nucleotide sequence reads TGTGCCTGGATGTCAGGGGGCTTCGGTATGAACACTGAAGCTTTCTTT. Its coded protein is CAWMSGGFGMNTEAFF.